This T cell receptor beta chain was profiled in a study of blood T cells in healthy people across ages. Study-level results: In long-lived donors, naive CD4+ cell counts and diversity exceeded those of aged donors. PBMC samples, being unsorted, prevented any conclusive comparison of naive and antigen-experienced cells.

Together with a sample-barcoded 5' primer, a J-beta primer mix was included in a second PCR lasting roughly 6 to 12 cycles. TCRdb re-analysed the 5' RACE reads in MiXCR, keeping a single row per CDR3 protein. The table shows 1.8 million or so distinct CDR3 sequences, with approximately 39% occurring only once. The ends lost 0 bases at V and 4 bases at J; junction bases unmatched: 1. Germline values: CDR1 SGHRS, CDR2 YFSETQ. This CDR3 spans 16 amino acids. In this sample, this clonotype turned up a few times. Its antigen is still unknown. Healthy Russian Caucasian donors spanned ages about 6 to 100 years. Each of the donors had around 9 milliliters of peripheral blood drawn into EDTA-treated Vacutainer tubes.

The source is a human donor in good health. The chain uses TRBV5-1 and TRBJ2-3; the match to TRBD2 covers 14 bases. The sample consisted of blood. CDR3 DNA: TGCGCCAGCAGCTTGGAGGGACTAGCGGGAGCAGATACGCAGTATTTT. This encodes CASSLEGLAGADTQYF.